Described below is a single T cell receptor beta chain sequence and its context. Its target is not known. This record comes from a study of shared clonotypes between healthy human individuals. Study-wide results and limits: Generation probabilities were higher for clonotypes shared across all four sorted-subset donors than for unshared ones.

CDR3 size: 12 residues. With 3 bases removed from V and 7 bases from J, the gap between germline ends came to 10 bases. Germline V gene data show CDR1 as MNHEY and CDR2 as SMNVEV (reference sequence). Assay execution took place at the deep level. Study processing details: Filtering was not the same, since immunoSEQ gave junction-only sequences without quality scores. TCRdb's copy holds only in-frame clones and misses some; the assay was immunoSEQ multiplex PCR. V, J and clone size were drawn from that table, and D and trimming were deduced from the DNA. This table holds some 1,900,000 clones, about 95% found once. CD45RO-negative cells were positively selected for CCR7, leaving out terminally differentiated effector memory CD45RA+ cells. The donor cohort consisted entirely of Caucasian adults residing in Nashville, Tennessee.

The sequenced sample was naive CD8+ T cells sorted from blood. The TCR was taken from a man aged 18 to 29 in good health. The V gene is TRBV27, the J gene TRBJ2-7, with a tentative D call TRBD2 (6 bases). The chain's CDR3 is CASSFGGEEQYF. CDR3 DNA sequence: TGTGCCAGCAGTTTCGGGGGAGAAGAGCAGTACTTC.